This T cell receptor (beta chain) was documented in a study of PD-L1 blockade in urothelial cancer. Study-level information: Samples of blood were analyzed 3 weeks (second dose) and 6 weeks after treatment start.

Trimming shortened V by 7 bases and J by 10 bases, and 23 bases separated the two germline ends. The germline CDR1 and CDR2 sequences are MDHEN and SYDVKM. This CDR3 region has 15 residues. This table comes from immunoSEQ multiplex PCR, and its TCRdb copy is limited to in-frame clones, with some not included. Here the sample spans 70,000 or so clones, around nine tenths being singletons. The receptor was isolated from a man between 60 and 70 years old with urothelial cancer. This chain links TRBV28 with TRBJ2-1; weak D call: TRBD2 (6 bases). The sample here was PBMCs, taken around atezolizumab (anti-PD-L1) treatment. The DNA for the CDR3 is TGTGCCAGCATGAGTAGCGGCTCGGAAGGGGAAGAGCAGTTCTTC. It codes for CASMSSGSEGEEQFF.